A few counts support the clone carrying this T cell receptor (beta chain). Its antigen is not identified. Sorting selected naive CD8 T cells with a CD8+CD4-CCR7+CD45RA+ phenotype. The data originate from a study of molecular identifiers for immune sequencing clone quantification. About the research overall: Split five ways in replicates, RNA from around 20,000 or 99,000 naive CD8 cells had four portions sequenced.

Study-level results: Barcode-sharing identical TCR molecules could underestimate highly expanded clone sizes.

TCRdb itself ran the PCR reads through MiXCR, one entry per CDR3 protein. The data show 250,000 to 350,000 distinct CDR3 sequences, with 20% to 25% seen just once and more than 0.8% held by the top ten. The clonotype originates from a human donor in good health. Some libraries in this study had Jurkat cell RNA spiked in. Sequencing was carried out using naive CD8+ T cells from blood, with Jurkat cell RNA spiked in. Subset indicated: FACS-sorted CD8+CD4-CCR7+CD45RA+ naive T cells.

The CDR3: CASSWTSPDEQYF. CDR3 in DNA: TGTGCCAGTAGCTGGACTAGTCCCGACGAGCAGTACTTC. V is TRBV19 and J is TRBJ2-7; 7 bases fit TRBD2. This CDR3 has 13 residues. In germline, CDR1 is LNHDA, CDR2 SQIVND (reference sequence). The V gene end was trimmed by 6 bases and the J gene end by 5 bases; junction bases not matched to a gene: 7.